A selection of T cell receptor beta chains follows, all from one sample in a study of blood T cell repertoires in COVID-19. Clones were read by immunoSEQ multiplex PCR, and TCRdb kept only the in-frame ones, dropping some. The data contain around 150,000 clones, 92% of them singletons. The sequenced sample consisted of peripheral blood. The receptors were sampled from a man aged 25-45 years with COVID-19, enrolled during active disease. Both conserved end residues are part of each CDR3.

TRBJ2-7 | TRBV18 | CASSSPRIGTYF
TRBJ2-1 | TRBV19 | CASSPSGGYNEQFF
TRBJ2-2 | TRBV3-1/TRBV3-2 | CASSQGTYTGELFF
TRBJ1-1 | TRBV5-4 | CASSFGGGLNTEAFF
TRBJ2-7 | TRBV3-1/TRBV3-2 | CASSRRGAGAEQYF
TRBJ1-2 | TRBV19 | CASSMDRGEINYGYTF
TRBJ1-2 | TRBV18 | CASSPPESYYGYTF
TRBJ1-5 | TRBV19 | CASNLGYPGGQPQHF
TRBJ2-7 | TRBV29-1 | CSARGTVTYEQYF
TRBJ1-5 | TRBV6-4 | CATRRSNQPQHF
TRBJ2-7 | TRBV6-5 | CASSSSGTGGFEQYF
TRBJ2-2 | TRBV11-3 | CASSRPGQGAQSTGELFF
TRBJ2-2 | TRBV7-9 | CASSPAISLGELFF
TRBJ2-5 | TRBV29-1 | CSVARAGQETQYF
TRBJ2-2 | TRBV19 | CASSISYVVKGELFF
TRBJ1-5 | TRBV7-2 | CASSLASARVAQPQHF
TRBJ1-1 | TRBV19 | CASTHLPGQGGNTEAFF
TRBJ1-5 | TRBV28 | CASSLWGRSQPQHF
TRBJ2-7 | TRBV7-2 | CASSRAGGTVDYEQYF
TRBJ2-2 | TRBV27 | CASRPPRQGRETGELFF
TRBJ2-7 | TRBV5-1 | CASSPYPGQGAGEQYF
TRBJ1-1 | TRBV28 | CASSPIRGLNTEAFF
TRBJ2-3 | TRBV9 | CASSAGHGTANTDTQYF
TRBJ2-1 | TRBV9 | CASSVVRLAGSYNEQFF
TRBJ2-1 | TRBV27 | CASRDSGNEQFF
TRBJ1-1 | TRBV9 | CASSPPRGGGTEAFF
TRBJ1-2 | TRBV12-3/TRBV12-4 | CASSFTQAGYTF